Below, 15 T cell receptor beta chains from the same sample are listed, as sequenced in a study of siplizumab effects on memory and regulatory T cells. Sequenced by immunoSEQ multiplex PCR; TCRdb stores in-frame clones only, minus some. The sample yields around 110,000 clones, around 94% seen once. The sample taken for sequencing was non-Treg CD4+ T cells sorted from blood. The receptors shown here come from a human donor in good health.

The genes are TRBV12-5 and TRBJ2-7; D may be TRBD1 or TRBD2 (5 bases each). Germline lookup yields CDR1 LGHNT and CDR2 FRNRAP. Trimming removed 5 bases at V and 0 bases at J, with 17 bases between. The CDR3 loop spans 16 amino acids. For the CDR3, the DNA is TGTGCTAGTGGTCCGAGGACCGGGGCCAGCTCCTACGAGCAGTACTTC. Its translation is CASGPRTGASSYEQYF.

This clone was counted a single time. This chain joins TRBV25-1 and TRBJ1-2; no reliable D call. CDR1 and CDR2 (germline): MGHDK, SYGVNS. The CDR3 contains 11 residues. Trimming pared 4 bases from V and 8 bases from J, leaving 8 bases between. In DNA, the CDR3 is TGTGCCAGCAGTGGGAGCTACGGCTACACCTTC. It translates to CASSGSYGYTF.

This chain links TRBV9 with TRBJ1-3, with D unclear. The germline V and J ends were trimmed by 3 bases and 0 bases, with 10 bases remaining between them. Germline assignment: CDR1 SGDLS and CDR2 YYNGEE. The CDR3 totals 15 residues. CDR3 amino acids: CASSARMSSGNTIYF. DNA for the CDR3: TGTGCCAGCAGCGCCCGGATGAGCTCTGGAAACACCATATATTTT.

The J gene is TRBJ2-6, the V gene TRBV5-1, with no clear D. Germline V gene lookup returns CDR1 SGHRS and CDR2 YFSETQ. The CDR3 extends over 16 amino acids. Trimming took 0 bases from V and 0 from J, leaving 7 bases between them. The CDR3 protein is CASSLGQVSGANVLTF. In nucleotides, the CDR3 is TGCGCCAGCAGCTTGGGACAAGTCTCTGGGGCCAACGTCCTGACTTTC.

The chain recombines TRBV14 with TRBJ2-7, with D uncertain. Trimming took 5 bases from V and 0 from J, leaving 17 bases between them. The CDR3 loop spans 16 amino acids. Germline loops: CDR1 SGHDN, CDR2 FVKESK. The DNA of the CDR3 is TGTGCCAGCAGCTTCCGCCTGACGGGCCTCTCCTACGAGCAGTACTTC. Amino acids: CASSFRLTGLSYEQYF. Drawing the rest from reference TRBV14 and TRBJ2-7, the complete variable domain is EAGVTQFPSHSVIEKGQTVTLRCDPISGHDNLYWYRRVMGKEIKFLLHFVKESKQDESGMPNNRFLAERTGGTYSTLKVQPAELEDSGVYFCASSFRLTGLSYEQYFGPGTRLTVT.

The V and J genes are TRBV4-1 and TRBJ1-5, with D hard to call. Trimming left V 4 bases short and J 7 bases short, with 11 bases between. Germline loops: CDR1 MGHRA, CDR2 YSYEKL. This CDR3 comprises 13 residues. The CDR3 loop reads CASSRFLRQPQHF. The CDR3 DNA reads as TGCGCCAGCAGCCGTTTTCTCCGGCAGCCCCAGCATTTT.

The chain has TRBV15 and TRBJ2-1, with 10 bases that match TRBD2. The J segment lost 6 bases and the V segment lost 3 bases, leaving 5 bases of the junction unmatched. Looked up from germline, CDR1 is LNHNV and CDR2 is YYDKDF (reference sequence). This CDR3 has 15 amino acids. The CDR3 protein is CATSSTSGKANEQFF. The DNA of the CDR3 is TGTGCCACCAGCAGTACTAGCGGGAAGGCCAATGAGCAGTTCTTC.

The J gene is TRBJ2-7, the V gene TRBV18; 10 bases line up with TRBD1. V dropped 4 bases and J dropped 3; count of bases not matched to a gene: 9. The CDR3 loop spans 16 amino acids. Looked up from germline, CDR1 is KGHSH and CDR2 is LQKENI. The CDR3 region is CASSQNSDRGFYEQYF. In nucleotides, the CDR3 is TGTGCCAGCTCACAGAACTCGGACAGGGGGTTCTACGAGCAGTACTTC.

V usage is TRBV4-1 and J usage is TRBJ2-1; tentative D call: TRBD2 (5 bases). The V end lost 3 bases, the J end lost 8 bases, and 17 bases lay between the germline ends. This CDR3 has 15 amino acids. Germline CDR1 is MGHRA and CDR2 is YSYEKL. CDR3 coding DNA: TGCGCCAGCAGCCACCTAGGAACGGCGGACTATGAGCAGTTCTTC. The encoded protein is CASSHLGTADYEQFF.

The J gene is TRBJ1-2, the V gene TRBV25-1; D is uncertain. The CDR3 is made up of 14 amino acids. Germline V gene lookup returns CDR1 MGHDK and CDR2 SYGVNS. Trimming cost V 8 bases and J 3 bases, with 16 bases left between them. The CDR3 sequence: CASQPSNSHYGYTF. In DNA form, the CDR3 reads TGTGCCAGCCAGCCCTCGAACTCCCACTATGGCTACACCTTC.

This clone was observed a few times. The chain's CDR3 is CASSFPDRDEQYF. The CDR3 bases are TGTGCCAGCAGCTTCCCGGACAGGGACGAGCAGTACTTC. V gene TRBV7-9 combines with J gene TRBJ2-7; TRBD1 matches at 8 bases. This CDR3 contains 13 residues. In germline, CDR1 is SEHNR, CDR2 FQNEAQ (reference sequence). J was trimmed by 5 bases and V by 3 bases; bases with no gene match: 3.

The gene calls are TRBV5-4 and TRBJ2-5; the D is unclear. Germline assignment: CDR1 SGHNT and CDR2 YYREEE (reference sequence). This CDR3 has 14 amino acids. V was cut by 2 bases and J by 3 bases, with 11 bases left in between. DNA of the CDR3: TGTGCCAGCAGCTTTACGGGCAGAGAAGAGACCCAGTACTTC. Its protein product is CASSFTGREETQYF.

The chain couples TRBV7-6 to TRBJ2-5; D gene unclear. Looked up from germline, CDR1 is SGHVS and CDR2 is FNYEAQ. V was clipped by 5 bases and J by 3 bases, with 4 bases between them. This CDR3 has 11 residues. CDR3 DNA sequence: TGTGCCAGCAGCCTCAAAGAGACCCAGTACTTC. Protein product: CASSLKETQYF. The whole variable domain, remainder taken from reference TRBV7-6 and TRBJ2-5, is GAGVSQSPRYKVTKRGQDVALRCDPISGHVSLYWYRQALGQGPEFLTYFNYEAQQDKSGLPNDRFSAERPEGSISTLTIQRTEQRDSAMYRCASSLKETQYFGPGTRLLVL.

This clone has just one count. The rearrangement joins TRBV27 to TRBJ1-6; D unclear. Trimming left V 3 bases short and J 5 bases short, with 11 bases between. The CDR3 contains 15 residues. CDR1 MNHEY and CDR2 SMNVEV come from the germline V gene (reference sequence). The CDR3: CASSLGWSDNSPLHF. CDR3 bases: TGTGCCAGCAGTTTGGGTTGGTCGGATAATTCACCCCTCCACTTT.

V gene TRBV5-8 combines with J gene TRBJ2-3, with a weak D call TRBD2 (6 bases). Germline CDR1 is SGHTS and CDR2 is YDEGEE. V was pared by 7 bases and J by 0 bases, with 12 bases between. The CDR3 runs 14 residues. The CDR3 is CASLVGTSTDTQYF. The CDR3 DNA follows: TGTGCCAGCCTGGTCGGGACTAGCACAGATACGCAGTATTTT. The variable domain in full, with the rest retrieved from reference TRBV5-8 and TRBJ2-3, is EAGVTQSPTHLIKTRGQQATLRCSPISGHTSVYWYQQALGLGLQFLLWYDEGEERNRGNFPPRFSGRQFPNYSSELNVNALELEDSALYLCASLVGTSTDTQYFGPGTRLTVL.